The clone carrying this TCR beta chain was counted between two and nine times. Its antigen remains unknown. The data were taken from a study of T-cell memory formation after mild COVID-19. Broader study findings: Some clones that responded were present in memory (sampled pre-infection), which suggests cross-reactive memory joined. What remained unconfirmed was the SARS-CoV-2 specificity of second-wave clones peaking on day 37. Contracting clones from day 15 to 85 had balanced CD4/CD8; later expanders favoured CD4+.

The CDR3 has 15 amino acids. The V end was cut by 2 bases, the J end by 2 bases, with 12 bases between. With constant-segment primers, 5'RACE yielded cDNA libraries of TCR alpha and TCR beta that carried sample barcodes and UMIs. TCRdb processed the 5' RACE reads anew with MiXCR; each CDR3 protein has one entry. The data show about 400,000 distinct CDR3 sequences, with 20% to 25% seen just once and approximately 14% held by the top ten. The chain couples TRBV12-3 or TRBV12-4 to TRBJ1-2; D gene unclear. Source material: PBMCs or a T cell subset sorted from them (not recorded which). The source of this sequence is an adult woman who had mild COVID-19 (a few samples of this study predate the infection). Cell type and time point are not known. Here the CDR3 reads CASSLTFAPNYGYTF. In DNA, the CDR3 is TGTGCCAGCAGTTTAACCTTTGCACCGAACTATGGCTACACCTTC.